By sample fraction, the clone carrying this T cell receptor (beta chain) is medium-sized. Its antigen is currently unknown. The sample is drawn from a study of cytomegalovirus exposure and HLA in healthy donors. CDR1 and CDR2 (germline): MNHEY, SVGAGI. This CDR3 has 14 residues. V lost 5 bases, J lost 10 bases, and 4 bases stayed unmatched. Use of 60 Vbeta and 13 Jbeta primers characterized the PCR. TCRdb's copy holds only in-frame clones and misses some; the assay was immunoSEQ multiplex PCR. The sample has 200,000 or so clones; over 80% are singletons. Study results and caveats: Reportedly, fewer N-insertions than the roughly 600-donor mean appeared in an Asian-associated ancestry cluster in a later analysis.

Sample: PBMCs. The chain joins TRBV6-5 to TRBJ1-6, with TRBD1 matching 11 bases. The clonotype comes from a man aged 35 to 55 in good health and CMV-seropositive. The CDR3 spells CASSIGQGASPLHF. The CDR3 DNA reads TGTGCCAGCAGTATAGGACAGGGGGCCTCACCCCTCCACTTT.